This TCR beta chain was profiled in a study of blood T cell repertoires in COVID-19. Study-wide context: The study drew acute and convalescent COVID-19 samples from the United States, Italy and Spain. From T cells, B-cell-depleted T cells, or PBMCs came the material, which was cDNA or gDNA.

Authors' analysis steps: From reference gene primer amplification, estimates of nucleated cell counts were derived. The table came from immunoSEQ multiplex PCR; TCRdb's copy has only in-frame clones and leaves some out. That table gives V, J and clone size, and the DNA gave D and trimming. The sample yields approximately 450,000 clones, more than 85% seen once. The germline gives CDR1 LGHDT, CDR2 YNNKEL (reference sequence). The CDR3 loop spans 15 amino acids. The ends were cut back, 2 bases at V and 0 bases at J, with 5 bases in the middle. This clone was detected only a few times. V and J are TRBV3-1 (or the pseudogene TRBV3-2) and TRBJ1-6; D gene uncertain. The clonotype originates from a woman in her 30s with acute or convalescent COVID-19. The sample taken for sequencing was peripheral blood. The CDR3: CASSQINSYNSPLHF. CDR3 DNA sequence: TGTGCCAGCAGCCAAATAAACTCCTATAATTCACCCCTCCACTTT.